This is a list of T cell receptor beta chains from one sample in a study of cytomegalovirus exposure and HLA in healthy donors. Clones were sequenced by immunoSEQ multiplex PCR, and TCRdb holds only the in-frame ones, with some missing. The sample yields approximately 120,000 clones, roughly 71% seen once. Sequencing was carried out using PBMCs. These receptors came from a woman in her forties or fifties in good health and CMV-seropositive. CDR3s include the opening cysteine and the closing phenylalanine or tryptophan. A D gene is named only where the DNA matches it firmly. Only some rows state a clone size, as once, few, many or a class for expanded clones.

v_call	j_call	clone_size	cdr3_length	d_call	cdr3_nt	cdr3_aa
TRBV7-8	TRBJ1-1	once	13	-	TGTGCCAGCAACTTACAGGGTTCAACTGAAGCTTTCTTT	CASNLQGSTEAFF
TRBV19	TRBJ2-7	many	14	TRBD1	TGTGCCAGTAGTATGACAGGGGGAATCTACGAGCAGTACTTC	CASSMTGGIYEQYF
TRBV4-1	TRBJ2-2	-	17	TRBD2	TGCGCCAGCAGCCGAACGACTAGCGGGACGAACACCGGGGAGCTGTTTTTT	CASSRTTSGTNTGELFF
TRBV5-1	TRBJ2-5	medium-sized	16	-	TGCGCCAGCAGCTTGGAGGTCCAGGGCCAACAAGAGACCCAGTACTTC	CASSLEVQGQQETQYF
TRBV9	TRBJ1-6	-	15	TRBD1	TGTGCCAGCAGCATCCAGGGGGCCTCTAATTCACCCCTCCACTTT	CASSIQGASNSPLHF
TRBV5-6	TRBJ2-2	few	16	-	TGTGCCAGCAGCTTGAGGTGGGGCGCTAGGACCGGGGAGCTGTTTTTT	CASSLRWGARTGELFF
TRBV7-2	TRBJ2-5	-	17	TRBD1	TGTGCCAGCAGACGAATCACAGGGGCCCCGAAGGGAGAGACCCAGTACTTC	CASRRITGAPKGETQYF
TRBV5-1	TRBJ1-2	-	16	TRBD1	TGCGCCAGCAGCCCGTTGGACAGGCAGACGAACTATGGCTACACCTTC	CASSPLDRQTNYGYTF
TRBV19	TRBJ1-2	-	15	-	TGTGCCAGTAGCCCCGCGGGTGGACTTAACTATGGCTACACCTTC	CASSPAGGLNYGYTF
TRBV6-5	TRBJ2-7	few	15	TRBD1	TGTGCCAGCAGGACCGGGACAGGCCACATCTACGAGCAGTACTTC	CASRTGTGHIYEQYF
TRBV2	TRBJ2-7	-	13	-	TGTGCCAGCAGTAAGGCGGCCTCCTACGAGCAGTACTTC	CASSKAASYEQYF
TRBV7-2	TRBJ2-1	-	16	-	TGTGCCAGCAGCTTAGCAGGGACACCCACCTACAATGAGCAGTTCTTC	CASSLAGTPTYNEQFF
TRBV9	TRBJ2-1	-	17	TRBD2	TGTGCCAGCAGCACACAGGGACTAGCGGGGGAGTACAATGAGCAGTTCTTC	CASSTQGLAGEYNEQFF
TRBV5-6	TRBJ2-2	-	16	-	TGTGCCAGCAGCTTGCAGGGGTTAAGGCTCACCGGGGAGCTGTTTTTT	CASSLQGLRLTGELFF
TRBV2	TRBJ2-3	-	14	-	TGTGCCAGCAATCTTGGCCAGCGTTCCGATACGCAGTATTTT	CASNLGQRSDTQYF
TRBV7-9	TRBJ1-1	-	14	TRBD1	TGTGCCAGCAGCTTAGACGGGGGACAGAATGAAGCTTTCTTT	CASSLDGGQNEAFF
TRBV28	TRBJ2-2	-	19	-	TGTGCCAGCAGTTTATTAGGATCGATATTTAGGAGAAACACCGGGGAGCTGTTTTTT	CASSLLGSIFRRNTGELFF
TRBV2	TRBJ2-7	once	14	TRBD2	TGTGCCAGCAGTGTCCTAGCGGGGCTGAACGAGCAGTACTTC	CASSVLAGLNEQYF
TRBV2	TRBJ1-5	-	13	-	TGTGCCAGCAGCGTACTGGGGAGGACGGCCCAGCATTTT	CASSVLGRTAQHF
TRBV27	TRBJ2-7	-	15	TRBD1	TGTGCCAGCAGTTTACTGACAGGGCCTACCTACGAGCAGTACTTC	CASSLLTGPTYEQYF
TRBV10-3	TRBJ2-5	few	14	TRBD2	TGTGCCATCGGGGCTAGCGGAAGCCAAGAGACCCAGTACTTC	CAIGASGSQETQYF
TRBV5-6	TRBJ2-2	-	16	-	TGTGCCAGCAGCTTTGAAAGTCTAGATAACACCGGGGAGCTGTTTTTT	CASSFESLDNTGELFF
TRBV5-1	TRBJ2-3	-	18	-	TGCGCCAGCAGCTTGGCCTATTCTGCTAGCGATTTCACAGATACGCAGTATTTT	CASSLAYSASDFTDTQYF
TRBV19	TRBJ1-2	-	15	-	TGTGCCAGTAGTATAGATCTATCCGGGGTTACTGGCTACACCTTC	CASSIDLSGVTGYTF
TRBV28	TRBJ2-5	-	15	-	TGTGCCAGCAGTTTTTATCCTAGGTACCAAGAGACCCAGTACTTC	CASSFYPRYQETQYF
TRBV19	TRBJ1-5	-	16	TRBD1	TGTGCCAGTAGTCTAAACCGACCGACAGGGGGGCAGCCCCAGCATTTT	CASSLNRPTGGQPQHF
TRBV2	TRBJ2-3	-	16	-	TGTGCCAGCAGTGACGGGACATTTCGCGACACAGATACGCAGTATTTT	CASSDGTFRDTDTQYF
TRBV5-1	TRBJ2-5	-	14	-	TGCGCCAGCAGCGAAACAGGAGCCCAAGAGACCCAGTACTTC	CASSETGAQETQYF
TRBV7-8	TRBJ2-2	-	15	-	TGTGCCAGCAGCCCAGCAGGGGCGGACACCGGGGAGCTGTTTTTT	CASSPAGADTGELFF
TRBV7-2	TRBJ2-3	-	12	-	TGTGCCAGCAGCTCCCCTCCAGATACGCAGTATTTT	CASSSPPDTQYF
TRBV2	TRBJ2-7	-	14	-	TGTGCCAGCAAGGGGAAGGGTAACTCCTACGAGCAGTACTTC	CASKGKGNSYEQYF
TRBV4-1	TRBJ1-4	-	18	-	TGCGCCAGCAGCCAAGACGAGGGGCCAGGGGTGACTAATGAAAAACTGTTTTTT	CASSQDEGPGVTNEKLFF
TRBV7-9	TRBJ2-6	few	18	TRBD1	TGTGCCAGCAGCTTTCCAACCAGGGGGCCGGGGGGGGCCAACGTCCTGACTTTC	CASSFPTRGPGGANVLTF
TRBV7-7	TRBJ2-5	few	16	TRBD1	TGTGCCAGCAGCCCGCATGACAGGGGGCGGGAAGAGACCCAGTACTTC	CASSPHDRGREETQYF
TRBV2	TRBJ1-2	-	16	TRBD1	TGTGCCAGCAGGGCCCGACAGGGAAGAATTAACTATGGCTACACCTTC	CASRARQGRINYGYTF
TRBV5-1	TRBJ2-1	-	14	TRBD1	TGCGCCAGCAGCCAAGGGACAGGATACAATGAGCAGTTCTTC	CASSQGTGYNEQFF
TRBV6-5	TRBJ1-5	-	13	-	TGTGCCAGCAGTGATGATCTCCGGGGGCCCCAGCATTTT	CASSDDLRGPQHF
TRBV19	TRBJ2-5	-	15	-	TGTGCCAGTAGCCGAAACGCGCCGGGATCCGAGACCCAGTACTTC	CASSRNAPGSETQYF
TRBV28	TRBJ1-3	-	14	-	TGTGCCAGCAGCCCTCCGAGCTCTGGAAACACCATATATTTT	CASSPPSSGNTIYF
TRBV7-2	TRBJ2-3	-	14	TRBD2	TGTGCCAGCAGCTTAGAGCCGCGGGGGGGCCTTAAGTATTTT	CASSLEPRGGLKYF
TRBV15	TRBJ2-3	-	15	-	TGTGCCACCAGCAGGGGGGACTCCCACACAGATACGCAGTATTTT	CATSRGDSHTDTQYF
TRBV7-6	TRBJ1-3	-	16	-	TGTGCCAGCAGCTTCTACGCTCAGGGGAACGGAAACACCATATATTTT	CASSFYAQGNGNTIYF
TRBV5-1	TRBJ2-5	-	15	TRBD1	TGCGCCAGCAGCTTCCGAGACAGGGGCGAAGAGACCCAGTACTTC	CASSFRDRGEETQYF
TRBV9	TRBJ2-1	few	14	TRBD1	TGTGCCAGCAGCGTAGGGACAGGGATCAATGAGCAGTTCTTC	CASSVGTGINEQFF
TRBV30	TRBJ2-7	-	12	-	TGTGCCTGGAGTGGTGTAGGAGGCGAGCAGTACTTC	CAWSGVGGEQYF
TRBV4-3	TRBJ1-6	-	15	TRBD1	TGCGCCAGCAGCCAAGATAGTGACAGGGGTTCACCCCTCCACTTT	CASSQDSDRGSPLHF
TRBV4-1	TRBJ1-5	-	17	TRBD1	TGCGCCAGCAGCCAAATATCAGGGGGAAGTAGCAATCAGCCCCAGCATTTT	CASSQISGGSSNQPQHF
TRBV6-5	TRBJ2-7	-	15	-	TGTGCCAGCAGTTACTCGACACTGGGAGGCTACGAGCAGTACTTC	CASSYSTLGGYEQYF
TRBV10-3	TRBJ2-5	few	16	TRBD2	TGTGCCACCCAAGCCTCATCAAGCGGGGGCGGAGAGACCCAGTACTTC	CATQASSSGGGETQYF
TRBV28	TRBJ1-6	-	14	TRBD1	TGTGCCAGCAGTACGGGACAGGGAAATTCACCCCTCCACTTT	CASSTGQGNSPLHF
TRBV6-5	TRBJ2-7	-	14	TRBD1	TGTGCCAGCAGTTACGGGACAGGGTTTTACGAGCAGTACTTC	CASSYGTGFYEQYF
TRBV18	TRBJ1-5	-	15	-	TGTGCCAGCTCCCTGTCCCGGGACATTTATCAGCCCCAGCATTTT	CASSLSRDIYQPQHF
TRBV4-1	TRBJ1-5	few	16	-	TGCGCCAGCAGCCAAGATCTTCAGCGGGGAAATCAGCCCCAGCATTTT	CASSQDLQRGNQPQHF
TRBV7-3	TRBJ2-1	once	14	TRBD2	TGTGCCAGCAGCCCCGGGAGGGGAACCGATGAGCAGTTCTTC	CASSPGRGTDEQFF